This TCR beta chain came from a study of cytomegalovirus exposure and HLA in healthy donors. Study findings and constraints: According to an earlier analysis, most TCR beta V segments yielded productive rearrangements about 90% or about 30% of the time.

The V end lost 2 bases, the J end lost 5 bases, and 13 bases lay between the germline ends. The CDR3 spans 14 residues. CDR1 PRHDT and CDR2 FYEKMQ come from the germline V gene (reference sequence). Researchers ran the PCR with 60 Vbeta and 13 Jbeta primers. TCRdb's table, derived via immunoSEQ multiplex PCR, lists solely in-frame clones and lacks some. The repertoire table contains 90,000 to 130,000 clones. To note about this clone: Its matching antigen is unknown.

The J gene is TRBJ2-7, the V gene TRBV13, with unresolved D. The sequencing sample was made of PBMCs. The source is a man younger than 45 in good health and CMV-seronegative. The CDR3 spells CASSLSSLLNEQYF. Written as DNA, the CDR3 is TGTGCCAGCAGCTTATCCAGTTTACTAAACGAGCAGTACTTC.